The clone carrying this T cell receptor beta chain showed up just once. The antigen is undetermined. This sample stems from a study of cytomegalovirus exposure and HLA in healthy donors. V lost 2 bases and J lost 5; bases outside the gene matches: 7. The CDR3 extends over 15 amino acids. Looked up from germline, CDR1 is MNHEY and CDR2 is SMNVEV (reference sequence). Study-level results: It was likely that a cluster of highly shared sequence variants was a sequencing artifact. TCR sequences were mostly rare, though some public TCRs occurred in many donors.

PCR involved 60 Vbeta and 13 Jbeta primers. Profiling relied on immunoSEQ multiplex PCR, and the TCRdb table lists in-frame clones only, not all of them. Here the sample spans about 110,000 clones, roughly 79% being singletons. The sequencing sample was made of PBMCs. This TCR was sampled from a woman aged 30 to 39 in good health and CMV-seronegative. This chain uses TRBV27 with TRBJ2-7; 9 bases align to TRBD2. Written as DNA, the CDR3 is TGTGCCAGCAGTTTAAAGGCTAGCGGGACCCACGAGCAGTACTTC. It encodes CASSLKASGTHEQYF.